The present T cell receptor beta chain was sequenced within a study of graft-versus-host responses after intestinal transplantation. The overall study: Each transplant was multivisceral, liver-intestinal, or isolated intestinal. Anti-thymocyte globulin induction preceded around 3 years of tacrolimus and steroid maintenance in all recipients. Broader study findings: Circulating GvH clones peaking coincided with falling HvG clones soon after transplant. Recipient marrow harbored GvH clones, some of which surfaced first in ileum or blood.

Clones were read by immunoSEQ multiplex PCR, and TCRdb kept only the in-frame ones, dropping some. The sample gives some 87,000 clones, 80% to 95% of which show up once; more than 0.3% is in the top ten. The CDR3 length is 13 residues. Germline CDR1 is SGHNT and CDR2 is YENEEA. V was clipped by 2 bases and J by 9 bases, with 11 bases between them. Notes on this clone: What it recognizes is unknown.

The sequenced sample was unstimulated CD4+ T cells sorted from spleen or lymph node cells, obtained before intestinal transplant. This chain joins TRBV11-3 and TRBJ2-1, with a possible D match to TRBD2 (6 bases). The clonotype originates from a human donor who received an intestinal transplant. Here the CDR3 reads CASSLTGVPEQFF. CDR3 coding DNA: TGTGCCAGCAGCTTAACGGGAGTCCCTGAGCAGTTCTTC.